This T cell receptor (beta chain) was found in a study of blood T cell repertoires in COVID-19. In the original processing: Estimates of nucleated cell counts were drawn from the amplification of reference gene primers. Measured with immunoSEQ multiplex PCR; TCRdb has only the in-frame clones, and not every one. V and J calls and clone size are given by that table; D and trimming were obtained from the DNA. The data show 95,000 to 110,000 clones, about four fifths seen once. Trimming left V 2 bases short and J 8 bases short, with 12 bases between. Looked up from germline, CDR1 is MNHEY and CDR2 is SVGAGI. CDR3 length: 13 amino acids.

This TCR derives from a woman older than 75 with active or convalescent COVID-19. Specimen: peripheral blood. The chain recombines TRBV6-5 with TRBJ1-2; maybe TRBD1 (6 bases). The CDR3 region has the DNA TGTGCCAGCAGTTACGGTGGGGGGGGCGGCTACACCTTC. The encoded protein is CASSYGGGGGYTF.